This TCR beta chain stems from a study of regulatory dendritic cells for organ transplantation. Sorted subsets were CFSE-labeled and cultured around five days with allogeneic dendritic cells. Remarks on this clone: Its matching antigen is unknown.

Generated by immunoSEQ multiplex PCR, the TCRdb table keeps only in-frame clones and is missing some. The sample holds some 9,300 clones, 80% seen once. Per germline, CDR1 SNHLY and CDR2 FYNNEI. The CDR3 is 14 amino acids. The germline V and J ends were trimmed by 3 bases and 0 bases, with 9 bases remaining between them. The sequencing input was memory CD4+ T cells from blood cultured with dendritic cells. Subset meaning: CD45RO+ memory T cells. This clonotype was obtained from a human donor in good health. J is TRBJ2-7 and V is TRBV2; a possible D gene is TRBD1 (5 bases). The chain's CDR3 is CASSEQGSSYEQYF. The CDR3 DNA reads TGTGCCAGCAGTGAGCAGGGTAGCTCCTACGAGCAGTACTTC.